The clone carrying this TCR beta chain has ten or more counts. Trimming pared 0 bases from V and 4 bases from J, leaving 17 bases between. Per the germline V gene, CDR1 is LNHNV and CDR2 is YYDKDF (reference sequence). There are 17 residues in the CDR3. TCRdb fed the RT-PCR reads into MiXCR, producing one record per CDR3 protein. The table has about 680,000 distinct CDR3 sequences, around 14% seen once. The sequence came from a female donor in good health, serving as a healthy control. The chain carries TRBV15 and TRBJ2-3, with a weak D call TRBD2 (6 bases). What was sequenced was memory CD4+ T cells from blood. The CDR3 sequence is CATSRDLGMGTSDTQYF. In DNA, the CDR3 is TGTGCCACCAGCAGAGATCTTGGAATGGGGACTTCAGATACGCAGTATTTT. The whole variable domain, filled in from reference TRBV15 and TRBJ2-3, reads DAMVIQNPRYQVTQFGKPVTLSCSQTLNHNVMYWYQQKSSQAPKLLFHYYDKDFNNEADTPDNFQSRRPNTSFCFLDIRSPGLGDTAMYLCATSRDLGMGTSDTQYFGPGTRLTVL.